This T cell receptor beta chain comes out of a study of blood T cells in healthy people across ages (dated by TCRdb to the mid-2010s). At the level of the whole study: Template switching captured roughly one uniquely barcoded TCR beta cDNA molecule per two T cells in model experiments. The study measured age-related changes in TCR beta repertoire diversity using deep sequencing normalized with unique cDNA molecular identifiers. Four age groups were formed from the donors: young (average 16 years), middle-aged (approximately 39), aged (around 68) and long-lived (82). Donors of different ages were randomly distributed across sequencing lanes to avoid experimental bias. The study analyzed two additional independent replicas of 1 million unique cDNA reads from the same blood draw for two donors, one aged 18 to 30 and one aged 80 or older. General study outcomes and caveats: Compared with the aged group, the long-lived group had more naive CD4+ T cells, fewer expanded clones and increased TCR diversity, a pattern suggesting age selection. Donor CMV infection status was unknown, potentially confounding age-related changes in expanded clonotypes. Observed TCR beta diversity per million T cells fell roughly linearly with age, and a significant reduction was already apparent by age approximately 40. Observed TCR beta diversity correlated strongly with the percentage of naive T cells measured by flow cytometry. Estimates of total diversity from one million sequenced T cells were regarded as lower bounds and underestimates. Bulk unsorted PBMC profiling prevented conclusive comparison of naive and antigen-experienced compartments.

Donors were 39 systemically healthy Caucasian individuals from Russia aged 6 to 90 years. Each donor gave about 9.7 milliliters of peripheral blood, drawn into EDTA-treated Vacutainer tubes. Ficoll-Paque density-gradient centrifugation was used to isolate PBMCs, with at least 7 million obtained per sample. Trizol reagent was used to extract total RNA from PBMCs, with at least 6 micrograms per sample. For every donor, flow cytometry on a PBMC aliquot measured the percentage of naive CD45RAhigh/CD27high T cells. This clonotype was detected a few times. The antigen it recognizes is unknown. The input lacks base qualities; no much larger clone sits a single base away. The method behind the library was 5' RACE. Sequencing was carried out with an Illumina HiSeq 2500. A second roughly 6 to 11 cycle PCR used a sample-barcoded 5' primer and a J-beta primer mix. A template-switch 5' adaptor carrying 12 random nucleotides introduced a unique molecular identifier onto each TCR beta cDNA molecule. At least 3 million CDR3-containing paired-end reads were obtained from each sample. First-strand cDNA was synthesized from all RNA with the Mint cDNA synthesis kit, primed by a TRBC-specific oligonucleotide. All cDNA was treated with uracil-DNA glycosylase and then went through a first 18-cycle PCR with the universal primers M1SS and BC2_uni_R. The authors' analysis ran thus. For normalization, 1 million high-quality reads, each with a distinct molecular identifier, were randomly selected from each sample. Instead of being binned into consensus sequences, reads with shared molecular identifiers were discarded. CDR3 identification, clonotype clustering and error correction used MiTCR with a Q25 quality threshold and the strictest error-elimination algorithm. Lower-bound total TCR beta diversity was estimated with a nonparametric unseen species model using Euler transformation. The raw public reads went through TCRdb reprocessing: fastp at Q25, MiXCR clone calling, in-frame beta chains kept. A single entry per CDR3 protein holds the most common genes and DNA from its merged rows. TCRdb, rather than the study authors, made the V and J calls. The sample data list 700,000 to 950,000 distinct CDR3 sequences, and approximately 43% of these were observed just once. The ten biggest clones cover 20% to 25% of the sample.

In the germline V gene (reference sequence), CDR1 corresponds to LGHDT and CDR2 to YNNKEL. The CDR3 starts with the cysteine, ends with the phenylalanine, and has 17 residues. The CDR3 DNA has 51 bases and is translated from base 1. Ends trimmed: V by 4 bases, J by 0 bases; bases unmatched to a gene: 3. This receptor was obtained from a woman between 55 and 75 years old in good health. Sequenced material: blood. This chain joins TRBV3-1 to TRBJ2-1, with 13 junctional bases fitting TRBD2. DNA sequence: TGTGCCAGCAGCCGAGGGACTAGCGGGGACTCCTACAATGAGCAGTTCTTC. It translates as CASSRGTSGDSYNEQFF.